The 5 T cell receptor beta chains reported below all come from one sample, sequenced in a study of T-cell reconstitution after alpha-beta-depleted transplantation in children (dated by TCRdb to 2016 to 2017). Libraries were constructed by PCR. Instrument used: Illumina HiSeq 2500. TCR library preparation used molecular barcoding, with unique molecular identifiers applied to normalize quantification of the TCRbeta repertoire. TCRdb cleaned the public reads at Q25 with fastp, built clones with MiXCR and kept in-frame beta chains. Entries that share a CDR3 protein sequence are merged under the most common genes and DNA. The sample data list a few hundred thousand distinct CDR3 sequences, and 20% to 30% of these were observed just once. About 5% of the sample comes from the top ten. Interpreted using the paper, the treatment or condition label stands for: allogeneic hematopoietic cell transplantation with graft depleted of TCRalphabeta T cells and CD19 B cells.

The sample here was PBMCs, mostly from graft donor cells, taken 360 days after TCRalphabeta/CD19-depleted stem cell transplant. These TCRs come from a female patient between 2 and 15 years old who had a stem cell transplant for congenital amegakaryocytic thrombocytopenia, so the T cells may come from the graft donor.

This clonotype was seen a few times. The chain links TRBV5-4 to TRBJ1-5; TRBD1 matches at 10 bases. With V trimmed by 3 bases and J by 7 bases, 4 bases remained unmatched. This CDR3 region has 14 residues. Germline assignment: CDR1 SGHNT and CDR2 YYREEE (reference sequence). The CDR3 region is CASSSGTGVQPQHF. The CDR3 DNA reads TGTGCCAGCAGCTCCGGGACAGGGGTACAGCCCCAGCATTTT.

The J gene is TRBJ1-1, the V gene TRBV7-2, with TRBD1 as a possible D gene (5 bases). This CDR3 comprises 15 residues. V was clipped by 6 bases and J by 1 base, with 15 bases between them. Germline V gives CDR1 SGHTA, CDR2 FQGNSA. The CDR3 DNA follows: TGTGCCAGCAGGAGGGGTCCCGGACCGAACACTGAAGCTTTCTTT. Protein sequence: CASRRGPGPNTEAFF.

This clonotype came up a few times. CDR3 residues: CASSFGDRGRFYGYTF. DNA of the CDR3: TGTGCCAGCAGTTTTGGGGACAGGGGGAGATTCTATGGCTACACCTTC. V is TRBV28 and J is TRBJ1-2; 11 bases fit TRBD1. V lost 3 bases, J lost 4 bases, and 7 bases stayed unmatched. This CDR3 contains 16 residues. The V gene's germline CDR1 is MDHEN and CDR2 SYDVKM.

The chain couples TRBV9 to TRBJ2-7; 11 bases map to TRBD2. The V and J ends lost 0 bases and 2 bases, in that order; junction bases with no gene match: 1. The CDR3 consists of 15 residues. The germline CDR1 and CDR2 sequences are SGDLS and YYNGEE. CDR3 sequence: CASSVGGLAAYEQYF. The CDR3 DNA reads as TGTGCCAGCAGCGTAGGGGGACTAGCGGCCTACGAGCAGTACTTC.

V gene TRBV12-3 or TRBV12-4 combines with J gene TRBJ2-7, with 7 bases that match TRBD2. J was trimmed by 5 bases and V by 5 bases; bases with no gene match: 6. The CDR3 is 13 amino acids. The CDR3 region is CASSVTSADEQYF. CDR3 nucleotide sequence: TGTGCCAGCAGTGTTACTAGCGCGGACGAGCAGTACTTC.